The 21 T cell receptor beta chains reported below all come from one sample, sequenced in a study of a mutant IDH1 vaccine in newly diagnosed glioma. These receptors have no known antigen. TCRdb's table, derived via immunoSEQ multiplex PCR, lists solely in-frame clones and lacks some. The repertoire holds 43,000 or so clones, roughly 92% seen once, with approximately 2.5% in the top ten. Time point of the sample: week 35, safety follow-up. Each dose delivered 300 ug of mutant IDH1 20-mer peptide subcutaneously with imiquimod. Specimen: PBMCs, collected from a glioma patient whose treatment included an IDH1 peptide vaccine. The source of these receptors is a man aged 45-65 years with glioma.

The CDR3, as DNA: TGCGCCAGCAGCCGGACAGGGGGCAATCAGCCCCAGCATTTT. Protein product: CASSRTGGNQPQHF. J is TRBJ1-5 and V is TRBV5-1, with 9 bases aligning to TRBD1. V lost 4 bases and J lost 2; bases outside the gene matches: 1. This CDR3 region has 14 residues. Looked up from germline, CDR1 is SGHRS and CDR2 is YFSETQ.

The rearrangement uses TRBV7-3 and TRBJ2-1; 7 nucleotides align to TRBD1. The CDR3 consists of 13 residues. Germline V gives CDR1 SGHTA, CDR2 FQGTGA. Germline trimming cut 2 bases from V and 6 bases from J; bases unmatched to any gene: 1. CDR3 nucleotides: TGTGCCAGCAGCTTAGCAGGGGGCAATGAGCAGTTCTTC. Protein product: CASSLAGGNEQFF.

This chain connects TRBV5-1 to TRBJ1-3; 9 bases are a match to TRBD1. Germline V CDR1 and CDR2: SGHRS, YFSETQ. V shed 3 bases and J 2 bases; nucleotides not matched to a gene: 3. The length of the CDR3 is 15 residues. CDR3 in amino acids: CASSSGTGPGNTIYF. The CDR3 DNA is TGCGCCAGCAGCTCGGGGACAGGGCCTGGAAACACCATATATTTT.

This rearrangement joins TRBV5-6 to TRBJ2-1; D gene uncertain. The ends were cut back, 0 bases at V and 10 bases at J, with 14 bases in the middle. The CDR3 has 14 amino acids. CDR1 is SGHDT and CDR2 is YYEEEE in the germline V gene. The CDR3 reads CASSLVFSKGEQFF. The CDR3 coding sequence is TGTGCCAGCAGCTTGGTTTTTAGTAAAGGCGAGCAGTTCTTC.

The chain employs TRBV9 and TRBJ2-3, with 10 bases fitting TRBD2. Trimming at V came to 5 bases and at J to 3 bases, leaving 6 bases not matched to a gene. The CDR3 has 15 amino acids. CDR1 SGDLS and CDR2 YYNGEE come from the germline V gene. CDR3 sequence reads: CASRKAGGQTDTQYF. The CDR3 coding sequence is TGTGCCAGCAGGAAAGCGGGGGGGCAGACAGATACGCAGTATTTT.

Remarks on this clone: Other DNA sequences in the sample encode the same CDR3. V and J are TRBV5-6 and TRBJ1-5; TRBD1 is a possible D gene (5 bases). The germline gives CDR1 SGHDT, CDR2 YYEEEE. The CDR3 sequence is 15 residues long. Trimming took off 4 bases at V and 2 bases at J, with 13 bases between the two ends. CDR3 DNA: TGTGCCAGCAGCCTGGGGGGGTTTGGCAATCAGCCCCAGCATTTT. Protein product: CASSLGGFGNQPQHF.

This chain connects TRBV6-1 to TRBJ1-2, with TRBD1 matching over 9 bases. V trimming: 6 bases; J trimming: 8 bases; junction bases outside the gene matches: 13. The germline CDR1 and CDR2 sequences are MNHNS and SASEGT. This CDR3 comprises 15 residues. The CDR3 sequence: CASSPHGQGHGGYTF. For the CDR3, the DNA is TGTGCCAGCAGCCCGCATGGACAGGGGCATGGGGGCTACACCTTC.

This chain joins TRBV9 and TRBJ1-1; D is perhaps TRBD1 (5 bases). The V end was cut by 3 bases, the J end by 4 bases, with 16 bases between. Germline CDR1 SGDLS, CDR2 YYNGEE. The CDR3 is 15 amino acids. CDR3 loop: CASSEIQAVGTEAFF. CDR3 sequence (DNA): TGTGCCAGCAGCGAAATACAGGCGGTAGGCACTGAAGCTTTCTTT.

V gene TRBV25-1 combines with J gene TRBJ2-7, with a tentative D call TRBD1 (6 bases). The CDR3 runs to 16 residues. Germline V CDR1 and CDR2: MGHDK, SYGVNS. Trimming took 4 bases from V and 1 from J, leaving 17 bases between them. CDR3 amino acids: CASSGGAPGQSYEQYF. CDR3 nucleotides: TGTGCCAGCAGTGGAGGGGCCCCCGGACAGTCCTACGAGCAGTACTTC.

The V and J genes are TRBV5-1 and TRBJ2-7; TRBD2 matches 10 bases. V lost 1 base and J lost 4; bases outside the gene matches: 2. Germline lookup yields CDR1 SGHRS and CDR2 YFSETQ. The CDR3 is made up of 14 amino acids. The CDR3 bases are TGCGCCAGCAGCTTGCTAGCGGGGGATTACGAGCAGTACTTC. Protein sequence: CASSLLAGDYEQYF.

The chain couples TRBV5-4 to TRBJ2-1; 8 nucleotides line up with TRBD2. The CDR3 sequence is 14 residues long. J gave up 5 bases and V 4 bases, and 5 bases lay outside the gene matches. Germline V gene lookup returns CDR1 SGHNT and CDR2 YYREEE (reference sequence). The CDR3 coding sequence is TGTGCCAGCAGCGTCGCGGGGGGCCACAATGAGCAGTTCTTC. It codes for CASSVAGGHNEQFF.

The V and J genes are TRBV5-4 and TRBJ2-5, with 9 bases identical to TRBD2. The germline CDR1 and CDR2 sequences are SGHNT and YYREEE (reference sequence). After removal of 3 bases from V and 0 bases from J, the junction contained 6 bases not matched to a gene. The CDR3 contains 16 residues. CDR3 in DNA: TGTGCCAGCAGCTGGGAAGCGGGGGGCAACCAAGAGACCCAGTACTTC. This codes for CASSWEAGGNQETQYF.

This chain connects TRBV6-1 to TRBJ2-1, with 9 bases lining up with TRBD2. There are 14 residues in the CDR3. Looked up from germline, CDR1 is MNHNS and CDR2 is SASEGT. The V and J ends lost 9 bases and 6 bases, in that order; junction bases with no gene match: 9. CDR3: CASSIEREANEQFF. Here the CDR3 DNA reads TGTGCCAGTAGTATCGAGCGGGAGGCCAATGAGCAGTTCTTC.

The chain carries TRBV7-2 and TRBJ2-7; 9 nucleotides agree with TRBD2. Germline V CDR1 and CDR2: SGHTA, FQGNSA. V shed 4 bases, J shed 7 bases, and the junction held 8 bases outside the gene matches. CDR3 size: 14 residues. This CDR3 reads CASSSRTSAWEQYF. The CDR3 nucleotides are TGTGCCAGCAGCTCCCGGACTAGCGCTTGGGAGCAGTACTTC.

This clone occurred once. The V call is TRBV6-1, the J call TRBJ1-6, with D possibly being TRBD1 (5 bases). V was clipped by 10 bases and J by 10 bases, with 17 bases between them. There are 13 residues in the CDR3. The germline V gene has CDR1 MNHNS and CDR2 SASEGT. The CDR3 sequence is CATSGTPRSPLHF. CDR3 DNA: TGTGCCACCTCCGGGACCCCCCGGTCACCCCTCCACTTT.

The V call is TRBV19, the J call TRBJ1-5, with 9 bases fitting TRBD1. The CDR3 has 16 amino acids. Germline-derived CDR1 and CDR2 are LNHDA and SQIVND (reference sequence). J gave up 3 bases and V 6 bases, and 9 bases lay outside the gene matches. The CDR3 region has the DNA TGTGCCAGTAGCCACACGGGACAGGGAATCAATCAGCCCCAGCATTTT. This codes for CASSHTGQGINQPQHF.

This clone was seen just once. The chain joins TRBV6-6 to TRBJ1-1; D call uncertain. The germline V gene encodes CDR1 MNHNY and CDR2 SVGAGI (reference sequence). Deletions cut 7 bases from V and 5 bases from J, with 14 bases between. The CDR3 extends over 13 amino acids. Here the CDR3 reads CASTTESRTEAFF. The CDR3 bases are TGTGCCAGCACCACCGAGTCAAGAACTGAAGCTTTCTTT.

This clone was recorded once. The chain links TRBV28 to TRBJ2-7, with D perhaps TRBD1 or TRBD2 (7 bases each). V lost 4 bases to trimming and J lost 5 bases, with 15 bases between them. CDR1 and CDR2 from the germline V gene are MDHEN and SYDVKM. The CDR3 is 14 residues long. CDR3 protein: CASSSRRGGHEQYF. Here the CDR3 DNA reads TGTGCCAGCAGTTCCCGCAGGGGGGGCCACGAGCAGTACTTC.

The chain couples TRBV7-8 to TRBJ2-1; 14 bases line up with TRBD2. The CDR3 runs to 15 residues. Germline V gives CDR1 SGHVS, CDR2 FQNEAQ. With V trimmed by 5 bases and J by 8 bases, 5 bases remained unmatched. The CDR3 DNA reads TGTGCCAGCAGCCAGACTAGCGGGGGGGCGGATGAGCAGTTCTTC. As protein: CASSQTSGGADEQFF. Complete variable domain (other parts from reference TRBV7-8 and TRBJ2-1): GAGVSQSPRYKVAKRGQDVALRCDPISGHVSLFWYQQALGQGPEFLTYFQNEAQLDKSGLPSDRFFAERPEGSVSTLKIQRTQQEDSAVYLCASSQTSGGADEQFFGPGTRLTVL.

The rearrangement joins TRBV10-1 to TRBJ2-3; 7 positions match TRBD1. CDR3 length: 13 residues. The germline gives CDR1 WNHNN, CDR2 SYGVQD (reference sequence). V shed 4 bases, J shed 13 bases, and the junction held 11 bases outside the gene matches. In nucleotides, the CDR3 is TGCGCCAGCAGTGCCCCCTCGACAGGGCACAAGTATTTT. Translated, it gives CASSAPSTGHKYF.

The J gene is TRBJ1-2, the V gene TRBV5-1, with D possibly matching TRBD1 (6 bases). This CDR3 comprises 16 residues. Germline V lookup: CDR1 SGHRS, CDR2 YFSETQ. Trimming removed 0 bases from V and 1 base from J, with 13 bases in between. CDR3 nucleotide sequence: TGCGCCAGCAGCTTGGGTCAGGGGAGAATTAACTATGGCTACACCTTC. This translates into CASSLGQGRINYGYTF.